The next 23 T cell receptor beta chains were all read from a single sample in a study of shared clonotypes between healthy human individuals. Method: immunoSEQ multiplex PCR; TCRdb's copy keeps in-frame clones and lacks some. The table lists some 2,500,000 clones, 93% of them singletons, with roughly 0.36% in the top ten. The sample taken for sequencing was naive CD4+ T cells from PBMCs. This sample's subset: CD45RA+ positively selected. The origin of the receptors is a man between 18 and 35 years old in good health. Some clones in this sample may be carry-over from other donors' samples.

With respect to this clone: The same CDR3 also results from other DNA sequences found in this sample. The V gene is TRBV11-3, the J gene TRBJ2-5, with unresolved D. This CDR3 contains 13 residues. Germline V gives CDR1 SGHNT, CDR2 YENEEA. V lost 1 base to trimming and J lost 2 bases, with 5 bases between them. Here the CDR3 reads CASSLVGQETQYF. CDR3 in DNA: TGTGCCAGCAGCTTAGTGGGACAAGAGACCCAGTACTTC.

The DNA of the CDR3 is TGTGCCAGCGGCGGGAGCACCGGGGAGCTGTTTTTT. This sequence encodes CASGGSTGELFF. V gene TRBV28 combines with J gene TRBJ2-2; TRBD2 matches at 7 bases. CDR1 is MDHEN and CDR2 is SYDVKM in the germline V gene. The CDR3 sequence is 12 residues long. With V trimmed by 8 bases and J by 4 bases, 1 base remained unmatched.

The chain is built from TRBV18 and TRBJ2-2; D is uncertain. The V gene lost 5 bases and the J gene lost 1 base, with 14 bases spanning the gap. Germline loops: CDR1 KGHSH, CDR2 LQKENI. The length of the CDR3 is 16 residues. CDR3 residues: CASSSYSDRNTGELFF. In nucleotides, the CDR3 is TGTGCCAGCTCATCATATTCGGACCGGAACACCGGGGAGCTGTTTTTT.

This chain connects TRBV9 to TRBJ2-7; D is unresolved. Trimming cost V 4 bases and J 2 bases, with 13 bases left between them. There are 14 residues in the CDR3. Looked up from germline, CDR1 is SGDLS and CDR2 is YYNGEE. The CDR3 protein is CASSRGAEPYEQYF. The CDR3 bases are TGTGCCAGCAGCCGCGGCGCCGAACCCTACGAGCAGTACTTC. Supplemented by reference TRBV9 and TRBJ2-7, the full variable domain reads DSGVTQTPKHLITATGQRVTLRCSPRSGDLSVYWYQQSLDQGLQFLIQYYNGEERAKGNILERFSAQQFPDLHSELNLSSLELGDSALYFCASSRGAEPYEQYFGPGTRLTVT.

The J gene is TRBJ2-2, the V gene TRBV28; 14 positions match TRBD2. This CDR3 contains 16 residues. Germline V gene data show CDR1 as MDHEN and CDR2 as SYDVKM. V lost 7 bases and J lost 6; bases outside the gene matches: 7. As DNA, the CDR3 is TGTGCCAGCAACGTCGGACTAGCGGGAGGCCCCGGGGAGCTGTTTTTT. This encodes CASNVGLAGGPGELFF.

The chain joins TRBV15 to TRBJ1-5; D perhaps matches TRBD1 (5 bases). CDR1 and CDR2 (germline): LNHNV, YYDKDF (reference sequence). The V and J ends lost 5 bases and 5 bases respectively, with 7 bases between them. This CDR3 spans 12 amino acids. In DNA, the CDR3 is TGTGCCACCAGCGACAGCTATCAGCCCCAGCATTTT. Protein sequence: CATSDSYQPQHF.

V and J are TRBV28 and TRBJ1-5, with TRBD1 matching over 9 bases. Germline values: CDR1 MDHEN, CDR2 SYDVKM. The CDR3 extends over 15 amino acids. The V and J ends lost 3 bases and 5 bases, in that order; junction bases with no gene match: 5. The CDR3 bases are TGTGCCAGCAGTTTGGTGTGGGACAGGGATCAGCCCCAGCATTTT. This gives the protein CASSLVWDRDQPQHF.

Only one count was recorded for this clone. The CDR3 bases are TGCGCCAGCAGCTCCACTTACAGGGGGCGGACTGAAGCTTTCTTT. Translated, it gives CASSSTYRGRTEAFF. This sequence joins TRBV5-1 and TRBJ1-1, with 9 nucleotides matching TRBD1. The germline CDR1 and CDR2 sequences are SGHRS and YFSETQ. Germline trimming cut 3 bases from V and 5 bases from J; bases unmatched to any gene: 8. This CDR3 is built from 15 residues.

This clone has only one observation. V gene TRBV6-6 combines with J gene TRBJ1-1; D is perhaps TRBD1 (6 bases). V shed 2 bases and J shed 3 bases, with 13 bases lying between them. This CDR3 spans 15 amino acids. Germline assignment: CDR1 MNHNY and CDR2 SVGAGI (reference sequence). CDR3 sequence (DNA): TGTGCCAGCAGTTACGGGGGGCGCGTCGACACTGAAGCTTTCTTT. Amino acids: CASSYGGRVDTEAFF.

The chain carries TRBV30 and TRBJ1-1; D perhaps matches TRBD1 (6 bases). CDR1 and CDR2 (germline): GTSNPN, SVGIG (reference sequence). The V gene lost 5 bases and the J gene lost 1 base, with 8 bases spanning the gap. The CDR3 extends over 12 amino acids. The CDR3 coding sequence is TGTGCCTGGGGACAGCAGAACACTGAAGCTTTCTTT. This translates into CAWGQQNTEAFF.

At least ten counts were recorded for this clone. Other nucleotide sequences from this sample produce the same CDR3. The chain is built from TRBV5-1 and TRBJ2-2; 7 bases map to TRBD2. V was pared by 1 base and J by 2 bases, with 5 bases of the junction left unmatched. Germline V gene sequence: CDR1 SGHRS, CDR2 YFSETQ. CDR3 length equals 16 residues. The CDR3 protein is CASSLTSGANTGELFF. DNA for the CDR3: TGCGCCAGCAGCTTGACAAGCGGGGCCAACACCGGGGAGCTGTTTTTT.

The V and J genes are TRBV7-8 and TRBJ2-7, with TRBD2 as a possible D gene (6 bases). Germline lookup yields CDR1 SGHVS and CDR2 FQNEAQ. Trimming cost V 2 bases and J 1 base, with 15 bases left between them. The CDR3 is 16 amino acids. The CDR3 sequence: CASSLSNSGGSYEQYF. The CDR3 region has the DNA TGTGCCAGCAGCTTATCAAACTCCGGGGGATCCTACGAGCAGTACTTC.

This sequence joins TRBV29-1 and TRBJ2-5; D gene unclear. The CDR3 sequence is 13 residues long. V dropped 5 bases and J dropped 5 bases, with 15 bases sitting between them. The germline CDR1 and CDR2 sequences are SQVTM and ANQGSEA. CDR3 residues: CSVPLALGETQYF. The CDR3 bases are TGCAGCGTTCCCTTGGCTCTCGGGGAGACCCAGTACTTC.

The chain is built from TRBV5-1 and TRBJ2-5; perhaps TRBD2 as D (5 bases). The length of the CDR3 is 16 residues. Trimming removed 0 bases at V and 3 bases at J, with 15 bases between. Germline CDR1 SGHRS, CDR2 YFSETQ. The CDR3 loop is CASSLGGNSGKETQYF. The CDR3 DNA sequence: TGCGCCAGCAGCTTGGGAGGGAATTCTGGGAAAGAGACCCAGTACTTC.

The V call is TRBV6-1, the J call TRBJ2-5, with D unclear. Germline V gene sequence: CDR1 MNHNS, CDR2 SASEGT. This CDR3 comprises 14 residues. The V and J ends lost 4 bases and 4 bases respectively, with 13 bases between them. CDR3 bases: TGTGCCAGCAGTGGACTTTCACATGGAGAGACCCAGTACTTC. Its translation is CASSGLSHGETQYF.

The V gene is TRBV28, the J gene TRBJ1-2; 10 bases agree with TRBD1. The V segment lost 6 bases and the J segment 3 bases; nucleotides outside the gene matches: 4. This CDR3 has 14 residues. Looked up from germline, CDR1 is MDHEN and CDR2 is SYDVKM. The CDR3 here is CASSPDRGDYGYTF. CDR3 nucleotides: TGTGCCAGCAGCCCGGACAGGGGGGACTATGGCTACACCTTC.

V gene TRBV7-2 combines with J gene TRBJ2-3, with TRBD2 matching 9 bases. This CDR3 is built from 17 residues. Trimming took 5 bases from V and 7 from J; bases not matched to a gene: 16. The germline V gene encodes CDR1 SGHTA and CDR2 FQGNSA. The CDR3 coding sequence is TGTGCCAGCAGCGCAGGGTACCCCGCGGCGGGGGGGAATACGCAGTATTTT. Its protein product is CASSAGYPAAGGNTQYF.

V gene TRBV28 combines with J gene TRBJ2-5; 9 positions match TRBD1. Germline V gene sequence: CDR1 MDHEN, CDR2 SYDVKM. V trimming: 5 bases; J trimming: 2 bases; junction bases outside the gene matches: 6. The CDR3 spans 15 residues. The CDR3 spells CASSRQGVGQETQYF. In DNA form, the CDR3 reads TGTGCCAGCAGTCGACAGGGGGTCGGACAAGAGACCCAGTACTTC.

This clone was observed once. The chain recombines TRBV5-1 with TRBJ1-1, with D possibly TRBD1 on 5 matching bases. The V and J ends lost 7 bases and 1 base respectively, with 11 bases between them. This CDR3 is built from 13 residues. CDR1 is SGHRS, CDR2 YFSETQ, per germline. CDR3 residues: CASANGQNTEAFF. CDR3 sequence (DNA): TGCGCCAGCGCAAACGGACAGAACACTGAAGCTTTCTTT.

The J gene is TRBJ2-1, the V gene TRBV11-3, with D perhaps TRBD2 (6 bases). V dropped 0 bases and J dropped 5 bases, with 17 bases sitting between them. The V gene's germline CDR1 is SGHNT and CDR2 YENEEA. The CDR3 runs 17 residues. The CDR3 sequence: CASSLDPSKGGDNEQFF. The CDR3 DNA reads TGTGCCAGCAGCTTAGATCCGTCGAAGGGCGGGGACAATGAGCAGTTCTTC.

As for this clone: Other DNA sequences in the sample encode the same CDR3. V usage is TRBV7-2 and J usage is TRBJ2-3; TRBD2 matches at 10 bases. The CDR3 has 15 amino acids. J was trimmed by 1 base and V by 3 bases; bases with no gene match: 1. CDR1 is SGHTA, CDR2 FQGNSA, per germline. CDR3: CASSLLAGGTDTQYF. DNA for the CDR3: TGTGCCAGCAGCTTGCTAGCGGGAGGCACAGATACGCAGTATTTT. The full variable domain, in which reference TRBV7-2 and TRBJ2-3 provide the parts outside the CDR3, is GAGVSQSPSNKVTEKGKDVELRCDPISGHTALYWYRQSLGQGLEFLIYFQGNSAPDKSGLPSDRFSAERTGGSVSTLTIQRTQQEDSAVYLCASSLLAGGTDTQYFGPGTRLTVL.

The CDR3 sequence is CASSPGQERSDGYTF. The DNA for the CDR3 is TGCGCCAGCAGCCCAGGACAGGAGCGTTCCGATGGCTACACCTTC. The genes are TRBV5-1 and TRBJ1-2; 7 positions match TRBD1. CDR1 and CDR2 from the germline V gene are SGHRS and YFSETQ. The V gene end was trimmed by 4 bases and the J gene end by 6 bases; junction bases not matched to a gene: 12. This CDR3 has 15 residues.

This clone was counted a single time. The rearrangement uses TRBV11-2 and TRBJ1-4, with D maybe TRBD1 (5 bases). The V gene lost 4 bases and the J gene lost 7 bases, with 16 bases spanning the gap. The CDR3 spans 15 residues. Germline V CDR1 and CDR2: SGHAT, FQNNGV. The DNA for the CDR3 is TGTGCCAGCAGCTCGCGGGACCCGGCGGGTGAAAAACTGTTTTTT. Translating it yields CASSSRDPAGEKLFF.